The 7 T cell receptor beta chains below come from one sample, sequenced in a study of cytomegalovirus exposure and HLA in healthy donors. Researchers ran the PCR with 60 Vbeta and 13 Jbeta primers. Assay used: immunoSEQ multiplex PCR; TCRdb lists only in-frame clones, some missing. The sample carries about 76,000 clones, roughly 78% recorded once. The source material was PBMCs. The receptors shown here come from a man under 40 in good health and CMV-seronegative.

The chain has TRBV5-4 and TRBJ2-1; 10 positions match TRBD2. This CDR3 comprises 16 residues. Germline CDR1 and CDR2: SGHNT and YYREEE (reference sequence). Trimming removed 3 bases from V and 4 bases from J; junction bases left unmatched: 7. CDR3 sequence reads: CASSSSAGGRYNEQFF. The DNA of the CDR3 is TGTGCCAGCAGCTCTTCAGCGGGGGGGAGGTACAATGAGCAGTTCTTC.

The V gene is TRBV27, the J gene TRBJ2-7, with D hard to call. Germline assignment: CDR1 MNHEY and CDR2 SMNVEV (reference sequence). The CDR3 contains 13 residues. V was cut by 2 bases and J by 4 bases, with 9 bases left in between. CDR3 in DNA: TGTGCCAGCAGTTTAGGCTTAAAGTACGAGCAGTACTTC. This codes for CASSLGLKYEQYF.

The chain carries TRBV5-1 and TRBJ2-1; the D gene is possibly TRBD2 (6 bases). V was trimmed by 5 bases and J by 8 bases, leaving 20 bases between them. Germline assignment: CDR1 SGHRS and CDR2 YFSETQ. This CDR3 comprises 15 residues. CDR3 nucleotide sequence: TGCGCCAGCAGTCCGACCGGGTCCGGGGGTCATGAGCAGTTCTTC. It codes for CASSPTGSGGHEQFF. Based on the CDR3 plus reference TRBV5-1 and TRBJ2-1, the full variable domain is KAGVTQTPRYLIKTRGQQVTLSCSPISGHRSVSWYQQTPGQGLQFLFEYFSETQRNKGNFPGRFSGRQFSNSRSEMNVSTLELGDSALYLCASSPTGSGGHEQFFGPGTRLTVL.

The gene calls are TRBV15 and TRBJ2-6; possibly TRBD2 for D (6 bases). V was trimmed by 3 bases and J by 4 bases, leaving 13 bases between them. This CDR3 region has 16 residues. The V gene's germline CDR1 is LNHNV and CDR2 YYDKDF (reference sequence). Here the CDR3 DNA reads TGTGCCACCAGCAGTTCCTCGGGGAGGGGGGCCAACGTCCTGACTTTC. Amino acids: CATSSSSGRGANVLTF.

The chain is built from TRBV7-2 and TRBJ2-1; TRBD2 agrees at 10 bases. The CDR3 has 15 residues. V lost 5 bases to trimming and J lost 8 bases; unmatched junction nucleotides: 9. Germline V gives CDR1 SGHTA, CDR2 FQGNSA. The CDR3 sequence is CASSQRGGSEYEQFF. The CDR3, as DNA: TGTGCCAGCAGCCAGCGGGGGGGCTCGGAGTATGAGCAGTTCTTC. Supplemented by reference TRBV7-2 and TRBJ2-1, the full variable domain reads GAGVSQSPSNKVTEKGKDVELRCDPISGHTALYWYRQSLGQGLEFLIYFQGNSAPDKSGLPSDRFSAERTGGSVSTLTIQRTQQEDSAVYLCASSQRGGSEYEQFFGPGTRLTVL.

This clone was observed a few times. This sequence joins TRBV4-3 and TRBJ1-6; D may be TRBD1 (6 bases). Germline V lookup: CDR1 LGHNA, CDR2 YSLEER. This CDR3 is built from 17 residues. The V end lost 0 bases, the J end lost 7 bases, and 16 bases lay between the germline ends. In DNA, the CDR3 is TGCGCCAGCAGCCAAGAAAAGGCAGGGGCTCCAAATTCACCCCTCCACTTT. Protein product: CASSQEKAGAPNSPLHF.

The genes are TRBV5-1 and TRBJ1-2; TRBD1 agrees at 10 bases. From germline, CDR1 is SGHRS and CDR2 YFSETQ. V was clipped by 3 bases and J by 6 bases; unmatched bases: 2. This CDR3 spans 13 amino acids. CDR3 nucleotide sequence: TGCGCCAGCAGCTGGACAGGGGGAGATGGCTACACCTTC. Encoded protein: CASSWTGGDGYTF.